The entry below gives a single T cell receptor beta chain sequence along with its context. Its antigen is unidentified. The sample belongs to a study of Ad26.COV2.S vaccination and SARS-CoV-2 variants. Repertoires were generated with immunoSEQ multiplex PCR, while TCRdb's copy carries only in-frame clones and drops some. Found here are around 400,000 clones, about four fifths of them singletons; the top ten hold around 7%. Treatment described: about 20 received Ad26.COV2.S at low or high dose, single or two shots; five or six received placebo; per-sample allocation not given. The investigators took samples on day 63 after the first vaccine or placebo injection. The CDR3 length is 12 residues. The germline V and J ends were trimmed by 4 bases and 2 bases, with 4 bases remaining between them. The germline gives CDR1 SGHTA, CDR2 FQGTGA. The study's findings and limits: Comparability of non-spike TCR breadth was observed across vaccine and placebo recipients.

Sequences were derived from peripheral blood, sampled in a trial of Ad26.COV2.S vaccine versus placebo. The sequence was collected from a person between 18 and 65 years old who received the Ad26.COV2.S COVID-19 vaccine or a placebo. The rearrangement links TRBV7-3 to TRBJ2-3; D is unclear. In DNA, the CDR3 is TGTGCCAGCAGCTCTACCACAGATACGCAGTATTTT. This gives the protein CASSSTTDTQYF.